Sequencing of this T cell receptor (beta chain) was carried out in a study of T cell repertoires in cytomegalovirus infection. The wider study: Indications of both CMV infection and matching HLA type were provided by public TCR beta signatures.

Overall study findings and caveats: Totalled public TCR beta family frequency picked out people who carried CMV plus the relevant HLA. Dominating the ex vivo response were HLA-C-restricted CMV-specific TCR beta clonotypes.

TCRdb recomputed calls from the reads with MiXCR, one row per CDR3 protein. The sample holds around 450,000 distinct CDR3 sequences, 25% to 40% seen once. This clonotype was observed a few times. Its antigen is not known. This TCR came from a human donor in good health (CMV status not recorded). Some clones in this sample may be carry-over from other donors' samples. The material sequenced was PBMCs.

The CDR3 coding sequence is TGTGCCAGCAGCGGCGCCGACAGGGACGTACCCAATGAGCAGTTCTTC. It specifies CASSGADRDVPNEQFF. The chain employs TRBV9 and TRBJ2-1; 7 positions match TRBD1. CDR3 length: 16 amino acids. Trimming cost V 3 bases and J 6 bases; bases outside gene matches: 12. The germline V gene encodes CDR1 SGDLS and CDR2 YYNGEE.